Listed below are T cell receptor beta chains from one sample, sequenced in a study of blood T cell repertoires in COVID-19. Assay used: immunoSEQ multiplex PCR; TCRdb lists only in-frame clones, some missing. This table holds under 200,000 clones, about 80% found once. Sample: peripheral blood. The source is a man aged 70 or older with active or convalescent COVID-19. Each CDR3 is given with its conserved first and last residue. A D gene is named only where the DNA matches it firmly. Clone size is given for some rows only: seen once, a few or many times, or a class if the clone is expanded.

CDR3nt: TGTGCCAGCTCACCGGGGACAGGGGACACCGGGGAGCTGTTTTTT
CDR3aa: CASSPGTGDTGELFF
v_gene: TRBV18
j_gene: TRBJ2-2
abundance: NA
d_gene: TRBD1

CDR3nt: TGCGCCAGCACCGTAGGGGGACAGGGGAATGAAAAACTGTTTTTT
CDR3aa: CASTVGGQGNEKLFF
v_gene: TRBV5-1
j_gene: TRBJ1-4
abundance: NA
d_gene: TRBD1

CDR3nt: TGTGCCAGCAGCCTTCAGACAGGGGAAGCTTTCTTT
CDR3aa: CASSLQTGEAFF
v_gene: TRBV3-1/TRBV3-2
j_gene: TRBJ1-1
abundance: few
d_gene: TRBD1

CDR3nt: TGTGCCAGCAGTCTTCGTTCGCGGACAGGGCGGGCTGAAAAACTGTTTTTT
CDR3aa: CASSLRSRTGRAEKLFF
v_gene: TRBV27
j_gene: TRBJ1-4
abundance: NA
d_gene: TRBD1

CDR3nt: TGTGCCAGCAGCTACATGCGGGAGGATGAGCAGTTCTTC
CDR3aa: CASSYMREDEQFF
v_gene: TRBV7-9
j_gene: TRBJ2-1
abundance: NA
d_gene: TRBD2

CDR3nt: TGTGCCAGCAGCCAACTTCCGTACAATGAGCAGTTCTTC
CDR3aa: CASSQLPYNEQFF
v_gene: TRBV14
j_gene: TRBJ2-1
abundance: NA
d_gene: NA

CDR3nt: TGTGCCATCACGAGGGATTTGAGACAGCCCCAGCATTTT
CDR3aa: CAITRDLRQPQHF
v_gene: TRBV10-3
j_gene: TRBJ1-5
abundance: NA
d_gene: NA

CDR3nt: TGTGCCATCGGGACAGGGGGCTGGGATGGCTACACCTTC
CDR3aa: CAIGTGGWDGYTF
v_gene: TRBV10-3
j_gene: TRBJ1-2
abundance: NA
d_gene: TRBD1

CDR3nt: TGCAGTGCTAAACCGGGACTGGCCGCTTTCTTT
CDR3aa: CSAKPGLAAFF
v_gene: TRBV20-1
j_gene: TRBJ1-1
abundance: NA
d_gene: NA

CDR3nt: TGTGCCAGCAGTTACTCGATTCGGGGAGTTCAGCCCCAGCATTTT
CDR3aa: CASSYSIRGVQPQHF
v_gene: TRBV6-8
j_gene: TRBJ1-5
abundance: NA
d_gene: NA

CDR3nt: TGTGCCACCTCACGGGGGAACCAAGAGACCCAGTACTTC
CDR3aa: CATSRGNQETQYF
v_gene: TRBV6-5
j_gene: TRBJ2-5
abundance: NA
d_gene: NA

CDR3nt: TGTGCCAGCAGTTCCGAGGGACAGGGTTTGAGGGAAGCTTTCTTT
CDR3aa: CASSSEGQGLREAFF
v_gene: TRBV28
j_gene: TRBJ1-1
abundance: NA
d_gene: TRBD1

CDR3nt: TGTGCCAGCAGTCCCGACAGGGGTGCAGGCTACACCTTC
CDR3aa: CASSPDRGAGYTF
v_gene: TRBV27
j_gene: TRBJ1-2
abundance: NA
d_gene: TRBD1

CDR3nt: TGTGCCAGCTCACCGGGACAGCAGCAGCCCCAGCATTTT
CDR3aa: CASSPGQQQPQHF
v_gene: TRBV18
j_gene: TRBJ1-5
abundance: NA
d_gene: TRBD1

CDR3nt: TGCGCCAGCAGCCACAATTCCAGGGGAATGGGGGGCTACACCTTC
CDR3aa: CASSHNSRGMGGYTF
v_gene: TRBV4-3
j_gene: TRBJ1-2
abundance: NA
d_gene: NA

CDR3nt: TGTGCCAGTCGGGGTTGGGACACCGGGGAGCTGTTTTTT
CDR3aa: CASRGWDTGELFF
v_gene: TRBV5-6
j_gene: TRBJ2-2
abundance: NA
d_gene: NA

CDR3nt: TGCGCCAGCAGCCAAGCGGTGGGGGGACTGGGTTACAATGAGCAGTTCTTC
CDR3aa: CASSQAVGGLGYNEQFF
v_gene: TRBV4-3
j_gene: TRBJ2-1
abundance: NA
d_gene: NA

CDR3nt: TGCGCCAGCAGCTTGGGACGGAGGACTCTAAACAATGAGCAGTTCTTC
CDR3aa: CASSLGRRTLNNEQFF
v_gene: TRBV5-1
j_gene: TRBJ2-1
abundance: NA
d_gene: NA

CDR3nt: TGTGCCAGCAGCCGGAGCCCCAACTATGGCTACACCTTC
CDR3aa: CASSRSPNYGYTF
v_gene: TRBV14
j_gene: TRBJ1-2
abundance: few
d_gene: NA

CDR3nt: TGTGCCAGCAGTCAGGCGGGATATCAGCCCCAGCATTTT
CDR3aa: CASSQAGYQPQHF
v_gene: TRBV12-3/TRBV12-4
j_gene: TRBJ1-5
abundance: NA
d_gene: NA

CDR3nt: TGTGCCAGCAGCCCACTAGCGGGGGGGCATGACGGGGAGCTGTTTTTT
CDR3aa: CASSPLAGGHDGELFF
v_gene: TRBV4-2
j_gene: TRBJ2-2
abundance: NA
d_gene: TRBD2

CDR3nt: TGTGCCAGCAGCTCCCCATGGACTAGCGGGGGTGCTAGCACAGATACGCAGTATTTT
CDR3aa: CASSSPWTSGGASTDTQYF
v_gene: TRBV7-9
j_gene: TRBJ2-3
abundance: NA
d_gene: TRBD2

CDR3nt: TGTGCCAGCTCACCACGAATACAGGGGGCGCATGAGCAGTTCTTC
CDR3aa: CASSPRIQGAHEQFF
v_gene: TRBV18
j_gene: TRBJ2-1
abundance: NA
d_gene: TRBD1

CDR3nt: TGTGCCAGCAGCCGAGGACTAGCGGGGGGCCAAGAGACCCAGTACTTC
CDR3aa: CASSRGLAGGQETQYF
v_gene: TRBV5-4
j_gene: TRBJ2-5
abundance: NA
d_gene: TRBD2

CDR3nt: TGTGCCAGCAGCCGAGAGCGGGACTCCTACGAGCAGTACTTC
CDR3aa: CASSRERDSYEQYF
v_gene: TRBV4-2
j_gene: TRBJ2-7
abundance: NA
d_gene: TRBD2

CDR3nt: TGTGCCATCAGTACTGGGACTAGCGGGACTGGGGATACGCAGTATTTT
CDR3aa: CAISTGTSGTGDTQYF
v_gene: TRBV10-3
j_gene: TRBJ2-3
abundance: NA
d_gene: TRBD2

CDR3nt: TGTGCTAGCAGCTCAGAGGGCCCGGAAGCCTACGAGCAGTACTTC
CDR3aa: CASSSEGPEAYEQYF
v_gene: TRBV7-7
j_gene: TRBJ2-7
abundance: NA
d_gene: NA

CDR3nt: TGTGCCACCAGTGAGTTCAGACCCCCGGAGTTTCCTAGCACAGATACGCAGTATTTT
CDR3aa: CATSEFRPPEFPSTDTQYF
v_gene: TRBV24-1
j_gene: TRBJ2-3
abundance: NA
d_gene: NA

CDR3nt: TGTGCCAGCAGCAAAGTTGAGGGTAGCTACGAGCAGTACTTC
CDR3aa: CASSKVEGSYEQYF
v_gene: TRBV21-1
j_gene: TRBJ2-7
abundance: NA
d_gene: NA